This T cell receptor (beta chain) was captured in a study of blood T cell repertoires in COVID-19. For the study at large: Some COVID-19 samples were acute and others convalescent; all came from the United States, Italy and Spain.

The CDR3 extends over 14 amino acids. Trimming took 3 bases from V and 6 from J; bases not matched to a gene: 5. CDR1 SNHLY and CDR2 FYNNEI come from the germline V gene. Sequenced by immunoSEQ multiplex PCR; TCRdb stores in-frame clones only, minus some. In the table there are around 230,000 clones, about 80% of which are singletons. Membership in each cohort depended on participant-reported clinical history. Two consecutive negative NP/OP PCR tests, clearance, or resolved symptoms defined Cohort 3 recovery. Ten or more counts support this clone. The TCR was taken from a man aged 35 to 55 who had recovered from COVID-19. The chain uses TRBV2 and TRBJ2-1, with TRBD2 identical over 7 bases. Sequencing input: PBMCs or T cells enriched from blood (not recorded which). CDR3 amino acids: CASSDEQRGNEQFF. In DNA form, the CDR3 reads TGTGCCAGCAGTGATGAACAGCGGGGCAATGAGCAGTTCTTC.